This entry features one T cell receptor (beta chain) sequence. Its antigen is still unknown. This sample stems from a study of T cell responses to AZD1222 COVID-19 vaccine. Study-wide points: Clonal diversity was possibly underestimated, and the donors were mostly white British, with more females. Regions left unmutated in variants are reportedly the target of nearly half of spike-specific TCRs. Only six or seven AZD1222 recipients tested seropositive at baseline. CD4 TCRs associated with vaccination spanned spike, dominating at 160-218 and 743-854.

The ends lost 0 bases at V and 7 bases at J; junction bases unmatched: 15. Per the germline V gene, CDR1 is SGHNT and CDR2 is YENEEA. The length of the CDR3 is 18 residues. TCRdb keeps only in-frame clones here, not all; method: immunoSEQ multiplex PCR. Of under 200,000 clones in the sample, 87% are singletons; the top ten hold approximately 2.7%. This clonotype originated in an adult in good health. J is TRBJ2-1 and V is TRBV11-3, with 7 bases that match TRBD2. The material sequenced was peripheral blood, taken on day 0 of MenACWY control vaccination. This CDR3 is CASSLDQGGSTARNEQFF. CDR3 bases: TGTGCCAGCAGCTTAGATCAGGGCGGGAGCACCGCTAGGAATGAGCAGTTCTTC. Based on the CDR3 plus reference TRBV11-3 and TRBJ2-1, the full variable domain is EAGVVQSPRYKIIEKKQPVAFWCNPISGHNTLYWYLQNLGQGPELLIRYENEEAVDDSQLPKDRFSAERLKGVDSTLKIQPAELGDSAVYLCASSLDQGGSTARNEQFFGPGTRLTVL.